This TCR beta chain was observed in a study of a mutant IDH1 vaccine in newly diagnosed glioma. Germline V gives CDR1 SQVTM, CDR2 ANQGSEA. V dropped 4 bases and J dropped 5 bases, with 14 bases sitting between them. The CDR3 totals 13 residues. Sequencing used immunoSEQ multiplex PCR; TCRdb keeps in-frame clones, though not all of them. The sample lists roughly 120,000 clones; about four fifths were seen once. As regards this clone: Antigen unknown.

This sample's time point: week 11, during vaccination. The investigators gave 300 ug of mutant IDH1 20-mer peptide in each vaccine dose, together with topical imiquimod. This rearrangement joins TRBV29-1 to TRBJ1-1; D unclear. The sequences come from PBMCs, collected from a glioma patient whose treatment included an IDH1 peptide vaccine. This TCR was sampled from a man aged 35-49 years with glioma. The CDR3 here is CSVVPDSKTEAFF. CDR3 nucleotide sequence: TGCAGCGTTGTGCCCGATAGTAAGACTGAAGCTTTCTTT. Complete variable domain (other parts from reference TRBV29-1 and TRBJ1-1): SAVISQKPSRDICQRGTSLTIQCQVDSQVTMMFWYRQQPGQSLTLIATANQGSEATYESGFVIDKFPISRPNLTFSTLTVSNMSPEDSSIYLCSVVPDSKTEAFFGQGTRLTVV.